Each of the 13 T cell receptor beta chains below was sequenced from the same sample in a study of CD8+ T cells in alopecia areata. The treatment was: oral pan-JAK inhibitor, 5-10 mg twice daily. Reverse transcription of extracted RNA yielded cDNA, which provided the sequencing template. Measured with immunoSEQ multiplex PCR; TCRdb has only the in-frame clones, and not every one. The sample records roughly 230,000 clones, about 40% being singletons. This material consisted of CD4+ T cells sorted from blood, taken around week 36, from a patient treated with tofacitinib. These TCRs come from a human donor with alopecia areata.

The CDR3 DNA reads TGTGCCAGCAGCTTACGACTAGCGGGCGGCACAGATACGCAGTATTTT. It translates to CASSLRLAGGTDTQYF. The chain has TRBV7-2 and TRBJ2-3, with 10 nucleotides matching TRBD2. The CDR3 consists of 16 residues. V was pared by 2 bases and J by 1 base, with 3 bases of the junction left unmatched. Looked up from germline, CDR1 is SGHTA and CDR2 is FQGNSA. The whole variable domain, remainder taken from reference TRBV7-2 and TRBJ2-3, is GAGVSQSPSNKVTEKGKDVELRCDPISGHTALYWYRQSLGQGLEFLIYFQGNSAPDKSGLPSDRFSAERTGGSVSTLTIQRTQQEDSAVYLCASSLRLAGGTDTQYFGPGTRLTVL.

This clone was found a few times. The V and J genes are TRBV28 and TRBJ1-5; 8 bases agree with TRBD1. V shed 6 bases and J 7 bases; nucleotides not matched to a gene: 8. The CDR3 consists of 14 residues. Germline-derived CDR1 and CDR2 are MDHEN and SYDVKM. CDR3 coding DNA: TGTGCCAGCAGAGGACAGGGAGGTTTCCAGCCCCAGCATTTT. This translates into CASRGQGGFQPQHF.

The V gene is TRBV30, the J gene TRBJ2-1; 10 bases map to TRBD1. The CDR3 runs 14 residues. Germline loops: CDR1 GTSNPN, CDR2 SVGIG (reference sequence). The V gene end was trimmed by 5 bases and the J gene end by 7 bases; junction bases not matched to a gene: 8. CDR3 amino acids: CAWLPGQGRNEQFF. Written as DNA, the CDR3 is TGTGCCTGGCTCCCGGGACAGGGGCGGAATGAGCAGTTCTTC.

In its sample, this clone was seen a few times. The CDR3 loop reads CAWSVQGGQETQYF. Written as DNA, the CDR3 is TGTGCCTGGAGTGTACAGGGTGGTCAAGAGACCCAGTACTTC. V usage is TRBV30 and J usage is TRBJ2-5; TRBD1 might be the D (6 bases). Per the germline V gene, CDR1 is GTSNPN and CDR2 is SVGIG (reference sequence). Between the trimmed V and J ends, which lost 0 bases and 2 bases, there was a span of 10 bases. This CDR3 has 14 amino acids.

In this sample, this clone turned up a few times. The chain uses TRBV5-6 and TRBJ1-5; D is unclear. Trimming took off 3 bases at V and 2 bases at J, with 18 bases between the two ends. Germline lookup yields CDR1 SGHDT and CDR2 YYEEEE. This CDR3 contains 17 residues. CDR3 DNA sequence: TGTGCCAGCAGCTCCGCCTCTTGGGGAGCGGGCAATCAGCCCCAGCATTTT. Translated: CASSSASWGAGNQPQHF.

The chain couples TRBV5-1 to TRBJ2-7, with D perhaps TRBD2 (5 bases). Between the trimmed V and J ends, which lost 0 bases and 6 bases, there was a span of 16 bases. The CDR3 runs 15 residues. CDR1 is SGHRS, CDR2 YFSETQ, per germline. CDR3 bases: TGCGCCAGCAGCTTGGAGCGGTTGCCTACTTCCGAGCAGTACTTC. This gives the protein CASSLERLPTSEQYF.

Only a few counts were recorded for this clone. The CDR3 here is CSVQFEGLYLEQYF. The CDR3 coding sequence is TGCAGCGTTCAGTTTGAGGGGCTGTACTTGGAGCAGTACTTC. The genes are TRBV29-1 and TRBJ2-7; D assignment may be TRBD1 or TRBD2 (5 bases each). V was shortened by 5 bases and J by 7 bases, with 21 bases between the two germline ends. CDR3 size: 14 residues. Germline CDR1 is SQVTM and CDR2 is ANQGSEA.

The CDR3 spells CSVLAEYTDTQYF. DNA for the CDR3: TGCAGCGTGTTAGCGGAGTACACAGATACGCAGTATTTT. The genes are TRBV29-1 and TRBJ2-3; a weak D match, TRBD2 (6 bases). V was clipped by 6 bases and J by 2 bases, with 12 bases between them. Per the germline V gene, CDR1 is SQVTM and CDR2 is ANQGSEA. The CDR3 extends over 13 amino acids.

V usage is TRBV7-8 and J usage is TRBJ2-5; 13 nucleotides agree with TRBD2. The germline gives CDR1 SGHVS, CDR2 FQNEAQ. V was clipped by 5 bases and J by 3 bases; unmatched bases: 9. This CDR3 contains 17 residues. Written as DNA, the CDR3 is TGTGCCAGCAGCCCCCTCGCGACTAGCGGGAGGAAAGAGACCCAGTACTTC. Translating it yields CASSPLATSGRKETQYF.

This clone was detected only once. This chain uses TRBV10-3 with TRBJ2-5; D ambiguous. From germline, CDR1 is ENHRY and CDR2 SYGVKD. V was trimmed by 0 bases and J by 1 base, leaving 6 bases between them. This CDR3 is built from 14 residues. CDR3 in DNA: TGTGCCATCAGTGAGTCCCACAGCCAAGAGACCCAGTACTTC. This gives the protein CAISESHSQETQYF.

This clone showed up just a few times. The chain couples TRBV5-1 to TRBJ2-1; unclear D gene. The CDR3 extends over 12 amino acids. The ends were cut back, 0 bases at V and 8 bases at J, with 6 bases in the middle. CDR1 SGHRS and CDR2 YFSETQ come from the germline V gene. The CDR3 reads CASSLARDEQFF. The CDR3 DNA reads TGCGCCAGCAGCTTGGCCCGGGATGAGCAGTTCTTC.

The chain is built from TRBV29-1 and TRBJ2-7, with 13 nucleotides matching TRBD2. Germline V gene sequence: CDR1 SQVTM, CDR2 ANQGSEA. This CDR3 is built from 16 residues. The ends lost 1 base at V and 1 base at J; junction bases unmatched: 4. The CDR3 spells CSVEGSLAGGSYEQYF. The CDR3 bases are TGCAGCGTTGAAGGCTCACTAGCGGGAGGGTCCTACGAGCAGTACTTC.

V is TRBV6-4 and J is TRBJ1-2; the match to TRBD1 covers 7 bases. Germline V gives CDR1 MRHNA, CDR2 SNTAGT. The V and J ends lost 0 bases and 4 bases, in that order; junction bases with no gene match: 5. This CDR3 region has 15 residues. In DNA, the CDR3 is TGTGCCAGCAGTGACTCGGCCAGGGGGGTCTATGGCTACACCTTC. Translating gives CASSDSARGVYGYTF.